One and the same sample provided the 5 T cell receptor beta chains below, sequenced in a study of T cell responses to AZD1222 COVID-19 vaccine. Sequencing was performed with immunoSEQ multiplex PCR; in TCRdb, only in-frame clones are kept and a portion is missing. The sample has around 220,000 clones, roughly 94% seen once. Specimen: peripheral blood, collected 28 days after the second dose of the MenACWY control vaccine. These TCRs come from an adult who received the MenACWY meningococcal vaccine as a control.

Only one count was recorded for this clone. The rearrangement uses TRBV15 and TRBJ1-2; no reliable D call. Trimming stripped 0 bases from V and 2 bases from J, with 16 bases between. Germline V CDR1 and CDR2: LNHNV, YYDKDF (reference sequence). This CDR3 has 17 residues. The CDR3 nucleotides are TGTGCCACCAGCAGAGATCGGATCGCGGCGGGCAACTATGGCTACACCTTC. It translates to CATSRDRIAAGNYGYTF.

The genes are TRBV5-5 and TRBJ2-7; 7 positions agree with TRBD1. CDR1 and CDR2 (germline): SGHKS, YYEKEE (reference sequence). The CDR3 has 15 residues. Germline trimming cut 4 bases from V and 3 bases from J; bases unmatched to any gene: 10. CDR3 in amino acids: CASSVAGTENYEQYF. CDR3 DNA sequence: TGTGCCAGCAGCGTCGCCGGGACAGAGAACTACGAGCAGTACTTC.

This clone was detected once. The chain links TRBV2 to TRBJ1-3; D is uncertain. V was shortened by 2 bases and J by 0 bases, with 5 bases between the two germline ends. The CDR3 sequence is 14 residues long. Germline V gene lookup returns CDR1 SNHLY and CDR2 FYNNEI. CDR3 amino acids: CASSEFDSGNTIYF. CDR3 sequence (DNA): TGTGCCAGCAGTGAATTCGACTCTGGAAACACCATATATTTT.

The V call is TRBV19, the J call TRBJ2-3, with a possible D match to TRBD2 (6 bases). The CDR3 spans 18 residues. The V end was cut by 4 bases, the J end by 0 bases, with 20 bases between. Germline values: CDR1 LNHDA, CDR2 SQIVND (reference sequence). CDR3 in DNA: TGTGCCAGTAGTAGAATGGGGACTCTAGCGATTAGCACAGATACGCAGTATTTT. Its protein is CASSRMGTLAISTDTQYF.

The gene calls are TRBV5-1 and TRBJ2-7; D perhaps matches TRBD1 (5 bases). V lost 6 bases to trimming and J lost 6 bases, with 16 bases between them. Germline CDR1 and CDR2: SGHRS and YFSETQ. The CDR3 runs 13 residues. The CDR3 sequence: CASNRDRGGEQYF. CDR3 coding DNA: TGCGCCAGCAACCGTGACAGAGGTGGCGAGCAGTACTTC.